This T cell receptor (beta chain) is from a study of cytomegalovirus exposure and HLA in healthy donors. Study-level information: Genetic ancestry analysis placed around four fifths of the roughly 400 donors that were genotyped in the Caucasian-associated cluster.

Primers included in the PCR were 60 Vbeta and 13 Jbeta primers. This table comes from immunoSEQ multiplex PCR, and its TCRdb copy is limited to in-frame clones, with some not included. The sample yields 150,000 to 200,000 clones, approximately 82% seen once. Donors were ostensibly healthy at sampling, although undocumented immune exposures were probable. There are 13 residues in the CDR3. V was cut by 5 bases and J by 3 bases, with 10 bases left in between. From germline, CDR1 is SEHNR and CDR2 FQNEAQ (reference sequence). Sequencing was done on a sample of PBMCs. The sequence was obtained from a man younger than 35 in good health and CMV-seropositive. The V and J genes are TRBV7-9 and TRBJ2-5; D uncertain. CDR3: CASSPDWKETQYF. In nucleotides, the CDR3 is TGTGCCAGCAGCCCCGACTGGAAAGAGACCCAGTACTTC.